This T cell receptor beta chain emerged from a study of glioma-infiltrating T cells. Study conclusions and caveats: Above-expected tissue-blood divergence occurred in all gliomas, most in low-grade ones.

Regarding this clonotype: The target antigen is unknown.

Using RNA template, CDR3s of TCR alpha and beta were amplified with iRepertoire arm-PCR. One-step reverse transcription and amplification started from approximately 100-400 ng of tissue mRNA or PBMC total RNA. TCRdb redid the calling of the multiplex PCR reads with MiXCR, one entry per CDR3 protein. The table records around 97,000 distinct CDR3 sequences, around 28% of them present only once. CDR1 is DFQATT and CDR2 is SNEGSKA in the germline V gene (reference sequence). V gave up 4 bases and J gave up 5 bases, with 19 bases separating them. The CDR3 runs 15 residues. Specimen: glioma tissue, nonneoplastic brain tissue, or PBMCs (not recorded which). J is TRBJ2-3 and V is TRBV20-1; D tentatively reads TRBD1 or TRBD2 (5 bases each). The sequence was obtained from a human donor with low-grade glioma or glioblastoma, undergoing nonglioma brain surgery, or in good health (not recorded which). The CDR3 region is CSAIGVRGEEDTQYF. The DNA for the CDR3 is TGCAGTGCTATCGGGGTGAGGGGCGAGGAAGATACGCAGTATTTT.